A selection of T cell receptor beta chains follows, all from one sample in a study of shared clonotypes between healthy human individuals. Data came from immunoSEQ multiplex PCR; TCRdb stores just in-frame clones and leaves some out. This repertoire shows about 2.5 million clones, less than 95% found once; its top ten account for 0.37%. The sample was naive CD4+ T cells from PBMCs. The receptors originated from a man between 18 and 29 years old in good health. Some clones in this sample may be carry-over from other donors' samples. Each CDR3 is given with its conserved first and last residue.

J gene: TRBJ2-1
CDR3 length: 12
V gene: TRBV2
CDR3 protein: CASQNTYNEQFF

J gene: TRBJ1-1
CDR3 length: 11
V gene: TRBV29-1
CDR3 protein: CSVIGFFEAFF

J gene: TRBJ2-6
CDR3 length: 19
V gene: TRBV28
CDR3 protein: CASGPRWGGGSTGANVLTF

J gene: TRBJ2-7
CDR3 length: 14
V gene: TRBV28
CDR3 protein: CASSTRTGDYEQYF

J gene: TRBJ2-1
CDR3 length: 18
V gene: TRBV27
CDR3 protein: CASGRLAGPPSSYNEQFF

J gene: TRBJ2-1
CDR3 length: 14
V gene: TRBV28
CDR3 protein: CASTSGTVGLGQFF

J gene: TRBJ2-3
CDR3 length: 13
V gene: TRBV7-3
CDR3 protein: CASSPPRDYTQYF

J gene: TRBJ1-1
CDR3 length: 13
V gene: TRBV6-5
CDR3 protein: CASSYGPNTEAFF

J gene: TRBJ1-2
CDR3 length: 12
V gene: TRBV5-6
CDR3 protein: CASSLYVYGYTF

J gene: TRBJ2-7
CDR3 length: 17
V gene: TRBV11-2
CDR3 protein: CASSFRTGTNPSYEQYF

J gene: TRBJ2-5
CDR3 length: 16
V gene: TRBV12-2
CDR3 protein: CASPDDNRTIYETQYF

J gene: TRBJ2-1
CDR3 length: 14
V gene: TRBV6-1
CDR3 protein: CASSLHRRWNEQFF

J gene: TRBJ1-1
CDR3 length: 13
V gene: TRBV7-2
CDR3 protein: CASSSQGDLEAFF

J gene: TRBJ2-3
CDR3 length: 17
V gene: TRBV7-2
CDR3 protein: CASSLVSRGSPTDTQYF

J gene: TRBJ1-2
CDR3 length: 10
V gene: TRBV6-5
CDR3 protein: CASRNYGYTF

J gene: TRBJ1-1
CDR3 length: 16
V gene: TRBV27
CDR3 protein: CASRAWKGDGLLEAFF

J gene: TRBJ2-1
CDR3 length: 13
V gene: TRBV2
CDR3 protein: CASSAAGVDGQFF

J gene: TRBJ2-1
CDR3 length: 13
V gene: TRBV28
CDR3 protein: CASSIARVNEQFF

J gene: TRBJ2-3
CDR3 length: 16
V gene: TRBV9
CDR3 protein: CASSVALAGTTDTQYF

J gene: TRBJ2-3
CDR3 length: 14
V gene: TRBV5-1
CDR3 protein: CASSLVPGSDTQYF

J gene: TRBJ2-2
CDR3 length: 15
V gene: TRBV10-3
CDR3 protein: CAISESTANTGELFF

J gene: TRBJ1-2
CDR3 length: 11
V gene: TRBV7-2
CDR3 protein: CASSREGGYTF

J gene: TRBJ1-2
CDR3 length: 17
V gene: TRBV7-9
CDR3 protein: CASSKGRDRGSHYGYTF

J gene: TRBJ2-1
CDR3 length: 19
V gene: TRBV4-2
CDR3 protein: CASSQVRGTPTSFYNEQFF

J gene: TRBJ1-4
CDR3 length: 13
V gene: TRBV6-1
CDR3 protein: CASIGRANEKLFF

J gene: TRBJ2-3
CDR3 length: 12
V gene: TRBV7-2
CDR3 protein: CASSLEGGTQYF

J gene: TRBJ1-5
CDR3 length: 14
V gene: TRBV7-2
CDR3 protein: CASSSSSSNQPQHF

J gene: TRBJ1-3
CDR3 length: 12
V gene: TRBV11-1
CDR3 protein: CASSLIGDTIYF

J gene: TRBJ2-3
CDR3 length: 15
V gene: TRBV6-6
CDR3 protein: CASSSADYPPDTQYF

J gene: TRBJ1-4
CDR3 length: 13
V gene: TRBV6-5
CDR3 protein: CASSYVHNEKLFF

J gene: TRBJ2-2
CDR3 length: 15
V gene: TRBV30
CDR3 protein: CAWSVRTTNTGELFF

J gene: TRBJ2-4
CDR3 length: 19
V gene: TRBV4-3
CDR3 protein: CASSQEAGGAKEAKNIQYF

J gene: TRBJ2-3
CDR3 length: 17
V gene: TRBV19
CDR3 protein: CASSSDRRDRVGDTQYF

J gene: TRBJ1-2
CDR3 length: 14
V gene: TRBV5-5
CDR3 protein: CASSPLTGVHGYTF

J gene: TRBJ1-5
CDR3 length: 16
V gene: TRBV14
CDR3 protein: CASSPAGGGSNQPQHF

J gene: TRBJ1-5
CDR3 length: 13
V gene: TRBV6-5
CDR3 protein: CASRHLADQPQHF

J gene: TRBJ2-7
CDR3 length: 17
V gene: TRBV7-2
CDR3 protein: CASSLVPAGGPTYEQYF

J gene: TRBJ2-7
CDR3 length: 14
V gene: TRBV15
CDR3 protein: CATSRDANRYEQYF

J gene: TRBJ2-5
CDR3 length: 12
V gene: TRBV18
CDR3 protein: CASSPTLETQYF

J gene: TRBJ2-5
CDR3 length: 14
V gene: TRBV6-5
CDR3 protein: CASRVLAGQETQYF

J gene: TRBJ2-5
CDR3 length: 14
V gene: TRBV7-9
CDR3 protein: CASSSDTSKETQYF

J gene: TRBJ2-2
CDR3 length: 15
V gene: TRBV7-6
CDR3 protein: CASSSLAGVAGELFF

J gene: TRBJ2-2
CDR3 length: 16
V gene: TRBV5-1
CDR3 protein: CASSSLAGVGTGELFF

J gene: TRBJ2-3
CDR3 length: 14
V gene: TRBV7-8
CDR3 protein: CASTLLGGTDTQYF

J gene: TRBJ1-2
CDR3 length: 15
V gene: TRBV28
CDR3 protein: CASYSTGQPNYGYTF